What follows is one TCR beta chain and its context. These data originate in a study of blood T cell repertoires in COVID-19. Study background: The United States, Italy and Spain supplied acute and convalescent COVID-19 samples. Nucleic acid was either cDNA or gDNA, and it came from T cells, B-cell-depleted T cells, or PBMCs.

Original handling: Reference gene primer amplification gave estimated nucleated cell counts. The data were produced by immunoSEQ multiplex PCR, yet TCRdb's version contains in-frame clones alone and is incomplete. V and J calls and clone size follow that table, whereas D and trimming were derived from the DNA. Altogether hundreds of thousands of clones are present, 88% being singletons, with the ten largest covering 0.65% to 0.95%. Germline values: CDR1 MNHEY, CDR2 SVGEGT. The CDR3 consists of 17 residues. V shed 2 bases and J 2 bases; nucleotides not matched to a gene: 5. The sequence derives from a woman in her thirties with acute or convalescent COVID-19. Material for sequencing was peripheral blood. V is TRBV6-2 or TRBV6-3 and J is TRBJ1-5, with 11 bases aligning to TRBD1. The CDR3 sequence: CASSYVGQGGGNQPQHF. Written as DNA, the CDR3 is TGTGCCAGCAGTTACGTGGGACAGGGGGGAGGCAATCAGCCCCAGCATTTT.